The clone carrying this TCR beta chain was counted a single time. The antigen is undetermined. The CDR3 covers 14 residues. The germline V and J ends were trimmed by 0 bases and 11 bases, with 16 bases remaining between them. In germline, CDR1 is KGHSH, CDR2 LQKENI. A sample-barcoded 5' primer and a J-beta primer mix were used in a second PCR of about 7 to 11 cycles. A single record per CDR3 protein comes from TCRdb applying MiXCR to the 5' RACE reads. This sample has roughly 2 million distinct CDR3 sequences; roughly 52% occur once, and the top ten carry roughly 2.1%. This sample is part of a study of blood T cells in healthy people across ages. The study's findings and limits: Long-lived donors exceeded aged donors in naive CD4+ cells and diversity. While age rose, TCR beta diversity per million T cells dropped in a roughly linear way.

The receptor's source is a woman between 35 and 50 years old in good health. The rearrangement uses TRBV18 and TRBJ2-5; D remains unclear. The source material was blood. Here the CDR3 reads CASSPPVGNNEQYF. CDR3 nucleotide sequence: TGTGCCAGCTCACCACCGGTAGGGAATAATGAGCAGTACTTC. The full variable domain, in which reference TRBV18 and TRBJ2-5 provide the parts outside the CDR3, is NAGVMQNPRHLVRRRGQEARLRCSPMKGHSHVYWYRQLPEEGLKFMVYLQKENIIDESGMPKERFSAEFPKEGPSILRIQQVVRGDSAAYFCASSPPVGNNEQYFGPGTRLLVL.